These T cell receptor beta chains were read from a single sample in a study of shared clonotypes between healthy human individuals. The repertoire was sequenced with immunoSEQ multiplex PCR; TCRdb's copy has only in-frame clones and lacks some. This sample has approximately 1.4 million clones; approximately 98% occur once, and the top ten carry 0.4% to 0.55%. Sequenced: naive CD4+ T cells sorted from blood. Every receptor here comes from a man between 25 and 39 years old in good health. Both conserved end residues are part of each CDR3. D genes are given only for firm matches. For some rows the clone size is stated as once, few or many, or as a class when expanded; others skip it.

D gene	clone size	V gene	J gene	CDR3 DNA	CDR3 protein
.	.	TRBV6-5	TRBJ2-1	TGTGCCAGCAGTTACTCGACTGCAGCCCCTATGTTCTTC	CASSYSTAAPMFF
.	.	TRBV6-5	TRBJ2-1	TGTGCCAGCAGTTACACGACACCGACCTACAATGAGCAGTTCTTC	CASSYTTPTYNEQFF
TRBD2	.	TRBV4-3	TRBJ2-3	TGCGCCAGCAGCCAAGAAGGGGCAGCGGGAGTGGCAGATACGCAGTATTTT	CASSQEGAAGVADTQYF
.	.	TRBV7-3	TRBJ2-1	TGTGCCAGCAGCTTCCCAGGGGAGGTACCATACAATGAGCAGTTCTTC	CASSFPGEVPYNEQFF
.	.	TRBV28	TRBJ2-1	TGTGCCAGCAGTGACAGACTAGTCGGCAATGAGCAGTTCTTC	CASSDRLVGNEQFF
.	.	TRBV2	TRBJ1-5	TGTGCCAGCAGTCCCCGTCTAGCCCGCAATCAGCCCCAGCATTTT	CASSPRLARNQPQHF
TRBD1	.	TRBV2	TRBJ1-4	TGTGCCAGCAGTGTGGGGACAGGGAATGAAAAACTGTTTTTT	CASSVGTGNEKLFF
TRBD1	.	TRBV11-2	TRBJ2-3	TGTGCCAACTCTAGGCTGGGACAGGGAAGAAGCACAGATACGCAGTATTTT	CANSRLGQGRSTDTQYF
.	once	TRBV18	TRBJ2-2	TGTGCCAGCTCAGTTGTGATCCGGTCCGGGGAGCTGTTTTTT	CASSVVIRSGELFF
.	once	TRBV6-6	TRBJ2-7	TGTGCCAGCAGTTACGATAGCAGGGCGGCGCAGTACTTC	CASSYDSRAAQYF
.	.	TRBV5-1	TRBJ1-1	TGCGCCAGCAGCTTCAGCAAGAAACAGGGGAACACTGAAGCTTTCTTT	CASSFSKKQGNTEAFF
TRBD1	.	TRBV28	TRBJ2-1	TGTGCCAGCAGTTTACCGGGACAGGGGCGGAACCGGCACAATGAGCAGTTCTTC	CASSLPGQGRNRHNEQFF
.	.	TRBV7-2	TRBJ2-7	TGTGCCAGCAGCTTAGGATGGCTTACCTACGAGCAGTACTTC	CASSLGWLTYEQYF
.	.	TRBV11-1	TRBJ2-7	TGTGCCAGCAGCTCCCGTGACCCCTTCTACGAGCAGTACTTC	CASSSRDPFYEQYF
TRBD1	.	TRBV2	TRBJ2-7	TGTGCCAGCACCCGGGACAGGGCAGCGGGAAGTCGCTACGAGCAGTACTTC	CASTRDRAAGSRYEQYF
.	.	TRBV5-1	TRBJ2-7	TGCGCCAGCAGCTTGGGGGTTTCCTACGAGCAGTACTTC	CASSLGVSYEQYF
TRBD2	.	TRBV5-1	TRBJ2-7	TGCGCCAGCAGCTTGGGACTAGCGGGTACCGAGCAGTACTTC	CASSLGLAGTEQYF
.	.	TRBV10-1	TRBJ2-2	TGCGCCACCCGCGAGGGGGGGGGCGGGGAGCTGTTTTTT	CATREGGGGELFF
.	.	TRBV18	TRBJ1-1	TGTGCCAGCTCACCCTCTGAGGTGCAGGTATACACTGAAGCTTTCTTT	CASSPSEVQVYTEAFF
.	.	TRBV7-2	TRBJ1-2	TGTGCCAGCAGCTTAAAACCGAACTATGGCTACACCTTC	CASSLKPNYGYTF
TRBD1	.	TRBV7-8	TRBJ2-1	TGTGCCAGCAGCCCTCGGACAGGGGTTAGCCACAATGAGCAGTTCTTC	CASSPRTGVSHNEQFF
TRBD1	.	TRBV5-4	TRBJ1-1	TGTGCCAGCAGCGGACTACAGGGGATGAACACTGAAGCTTTCTTT	CASSGLQGMNTEAFF
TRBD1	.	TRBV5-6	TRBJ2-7	TGTGCCAGCAGCTTCCGGGACAGGGGGCTTCAGTACTTC	CASSFRDRGLQYF
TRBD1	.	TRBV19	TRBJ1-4	TGTGCCAGTAGTATCTACAGGGGGGGTGAAAAACTGTTTTTT	CASSIYRGGEKLFF
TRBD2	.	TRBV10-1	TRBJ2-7	TGCGCCAGCAGTGAGAAGACTAGCGGGGCACAGAACTTC	CASSEKTSGAQNF
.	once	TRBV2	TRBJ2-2	TGTGCCAGCAGGACGGGGAACACCGGGGAGCTGTTTTTT	CASRTGNTGELFF
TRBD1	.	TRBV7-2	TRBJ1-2	TGTGCCAGCAGCTTAGGGGCCGGGACAGGGGGCTACTATGGCTACACCTTC	CASSLGAGTGGYYGYTF
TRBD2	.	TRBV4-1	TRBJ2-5	TGCGCCAGCAGCCAAGGACTAGCGGGCTTTGGGGCCCAGTACTTC	CASSQGLAGFGAQYF
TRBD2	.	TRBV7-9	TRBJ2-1	TGTGCCAGCAGCCAGGGACTAGCGGGACCCTACAATGAGCAGTTCTTC	CASSQGLAGPYNEQFF
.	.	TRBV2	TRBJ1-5	TGTGCCAGCAGTGAATGGGCCTTCAAGCTGAACCAGCCCCAGCATTTT	CASSEWAFKLNQPQHF
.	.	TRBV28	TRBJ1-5	TGTGCCAGCAGTCGTGACAGAACCAATCAGCCCCAGCATTTT	CASSRDRTNQPQHF
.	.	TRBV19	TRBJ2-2	TGTGCCAGTACAGGCAGGGCCCGGGACACCGGGGAGCTGTTTTTT	CASTGRARDTGELFF
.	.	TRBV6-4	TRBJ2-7	TGTGCCAGCAGTGACGCGGCGGGCGAGCAGTACTTC	CASSDAAGEQYF
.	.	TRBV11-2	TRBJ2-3	TGTGCCAGCAGCTTATCGCGCGCTGATACGCAGTATTTT	CASSLSRADTQYF
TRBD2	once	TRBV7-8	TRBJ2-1	TGTGCCAGCAGCTTAGCTCTAGCGGGAGGTCATGAGCAGTTCTTC	CASSLALAGGHEQFF
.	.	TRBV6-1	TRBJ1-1	TGTGCCAGCAACCATGGGGAGAACACTGAAGCTTTCTTT	CASNHGENTEAFF
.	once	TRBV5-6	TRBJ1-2	TGTGCCAGCAGCTTGGCGGATCAGGGCTACACCTTC	CASSLADQGYTF
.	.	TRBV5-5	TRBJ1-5	TGTGCCAGCAGTTTGGAAAATCAGCCCCAGCATTTT	CASSLENQPQHF
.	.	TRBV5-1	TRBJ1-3	TGCGCCAGCAGCTTGGCGGGGTACGGAAACACCATATATTTT	CASSLAGYGNTIYF
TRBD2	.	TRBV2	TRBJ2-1	TGTGCCAGCACTCAGCGGGAGGGTTACAATGAGCAGTTCTTC	CASTQREGYNEQFF
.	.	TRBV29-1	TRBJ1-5	TGCAGCGTCAGGGGAGTTGGCAATCAGCCCCAGCATTTT	CSVRGVGNQPQHF
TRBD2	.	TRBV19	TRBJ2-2	TGTGCCAGTAGGACTAGCGGGGGAATGAACACCGGGGAGCTGTTTTTT	CASRTSGGMNTGELFF
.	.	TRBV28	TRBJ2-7	TGTGCCAGCAGTTTTTCGGACGTTGCTTACGAGCAGTACTTC	CASSFSDVAYEQYF
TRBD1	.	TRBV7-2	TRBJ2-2	TGTGCCAGCAGCCACCGGACAGGGAACACCGGGGAGCTGTTTTTT	CASSHRTGNTGELFF
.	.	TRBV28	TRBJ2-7	TGTGCCAGCAGCGCCTGGGGGGACGGAGCCTACGAGCAGTACTTC	CASSAWGDGAYEQYF
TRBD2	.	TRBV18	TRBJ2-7	TGTGCCAGCTCACAACGACTAGCGGGGCTTACCTACGAGCAGTACTTC	CASSQRLAGLTYEQYF
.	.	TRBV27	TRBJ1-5	TGTGCCAGCAGAGACAGGAGAGCTAGCAATCAGCCCCAGCATTTT	CASRDRRASNQPQHF
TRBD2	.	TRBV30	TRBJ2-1	TGTGCCTGGAGTGTATATAGCGGGACGCCCCGAGGATACAATGAGCAGTTCTTC	CAWSVYSGTPRGYNEQFF
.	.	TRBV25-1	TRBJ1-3	TGTGCCAGCCAAGGTGGGCACTGGGGAAACACCATATATTTT	CASQGGHWGNTIYF
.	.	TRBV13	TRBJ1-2	TGTGCCAGCAGCTTAAAACAGGGTCGAGGCTACACCTTC	CASSLKQGRGYTF
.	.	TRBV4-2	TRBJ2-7	TGTGCCAGCAGCTTGGAGCTGAGCTCCTACGAGCAGTACTTC	CASSLELSSYEQYF
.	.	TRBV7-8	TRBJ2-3	TGTGCCAGCAGCCAGTCATCTTGGGGGATACTCACAGATACGCAGTATTTT	CASSQSSWGILTDTQYF
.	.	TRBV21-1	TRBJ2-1	TGTGCCAGCAGCAAAGTTTCCGGGCCGCTAAATGAGCAGTTCTTC	CASSKVSGPLNEQFF
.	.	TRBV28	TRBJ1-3	TGTGCCAGCAGCCCTGATGTTGACACCATATATTTT	CASSPDVDTIYF
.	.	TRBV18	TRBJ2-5	TGTGCCAGCTCACCTACATCGGATGGTGGGACCCAGTACTTC	CASSPTSDGGTQYF